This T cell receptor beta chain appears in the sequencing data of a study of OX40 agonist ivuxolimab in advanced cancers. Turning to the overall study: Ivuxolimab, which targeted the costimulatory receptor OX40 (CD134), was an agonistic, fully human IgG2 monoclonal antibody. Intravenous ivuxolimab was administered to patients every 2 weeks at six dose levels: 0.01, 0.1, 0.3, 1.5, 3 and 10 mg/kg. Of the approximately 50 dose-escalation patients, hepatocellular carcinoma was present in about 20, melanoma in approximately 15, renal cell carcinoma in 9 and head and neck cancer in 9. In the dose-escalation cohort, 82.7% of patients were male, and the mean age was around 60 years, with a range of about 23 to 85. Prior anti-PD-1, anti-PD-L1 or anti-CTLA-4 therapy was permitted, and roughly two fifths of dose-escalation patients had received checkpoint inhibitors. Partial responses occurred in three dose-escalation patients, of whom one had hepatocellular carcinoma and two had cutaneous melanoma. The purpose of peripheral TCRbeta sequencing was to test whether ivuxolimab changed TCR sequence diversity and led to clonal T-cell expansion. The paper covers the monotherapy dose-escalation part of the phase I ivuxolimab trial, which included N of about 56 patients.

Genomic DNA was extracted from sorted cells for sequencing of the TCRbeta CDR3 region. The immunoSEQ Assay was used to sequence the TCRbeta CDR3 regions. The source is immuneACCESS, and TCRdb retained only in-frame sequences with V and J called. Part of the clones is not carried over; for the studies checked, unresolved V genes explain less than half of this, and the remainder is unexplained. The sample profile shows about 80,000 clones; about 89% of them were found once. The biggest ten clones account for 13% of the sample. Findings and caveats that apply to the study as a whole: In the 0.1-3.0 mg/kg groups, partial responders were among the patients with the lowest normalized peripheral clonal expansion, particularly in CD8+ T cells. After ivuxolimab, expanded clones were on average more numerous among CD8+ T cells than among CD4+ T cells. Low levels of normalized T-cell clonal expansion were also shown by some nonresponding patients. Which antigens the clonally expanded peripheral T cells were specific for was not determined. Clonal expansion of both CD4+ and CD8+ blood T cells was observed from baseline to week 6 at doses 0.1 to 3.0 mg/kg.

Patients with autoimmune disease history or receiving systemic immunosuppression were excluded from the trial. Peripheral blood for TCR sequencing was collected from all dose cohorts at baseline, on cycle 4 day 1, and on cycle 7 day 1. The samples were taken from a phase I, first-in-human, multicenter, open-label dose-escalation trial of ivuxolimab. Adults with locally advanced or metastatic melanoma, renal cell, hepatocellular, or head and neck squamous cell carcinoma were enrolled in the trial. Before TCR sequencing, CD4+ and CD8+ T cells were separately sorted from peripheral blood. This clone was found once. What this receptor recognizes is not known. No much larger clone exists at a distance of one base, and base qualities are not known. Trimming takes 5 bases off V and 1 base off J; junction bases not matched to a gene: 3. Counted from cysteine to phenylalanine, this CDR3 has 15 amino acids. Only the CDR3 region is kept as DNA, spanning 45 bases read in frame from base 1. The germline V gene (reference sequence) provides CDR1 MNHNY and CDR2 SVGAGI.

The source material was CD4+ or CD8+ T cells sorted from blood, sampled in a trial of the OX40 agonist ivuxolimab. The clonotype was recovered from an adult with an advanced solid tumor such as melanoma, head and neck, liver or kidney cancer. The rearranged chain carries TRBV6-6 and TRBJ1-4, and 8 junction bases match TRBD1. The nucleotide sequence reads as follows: TGTGCCAGCAGTGTCGGACAGGGAACTAATGAAAAACTGTTTTTT. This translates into CASSVGQGTNEKLFF.